This T cell receptor beta chain was captured by sequencing in a study of CD4 T cells in relation to SARS-CoV-2 and coronaviruses. The study's findings and limits: Crossreactivity was assessed only for spike protein, not other viral proteins. Samples before the pandemic and after infection were not matched within any donor.

Unexposed donor CD4+ T cells date from about 2011-2018, before the COVID-19 pandemic. The cells were cultured for approximately ten days before CD4+ T cells were isolated. As cell numbers allowed, unexposed-donor CD4+ T cells faced SARS-CoV-2 S/N and four cold-coronavirus spikes. Concerning this clone: Its antigen is unidentified.

Trimming cost V 6 bases and J 4 bases; bases outside gene matches: 9. The CDR3 length is 15 residues. Repertoires were generated with immunoSEQ multiplex PCR, while TCRdb's copy carries only in-frame clones and drops some. The sample consists of about 26,000 clones, more than 60% of them appearing once. This clonotype was obtained from a human donor in good health. Sequencing used CD4+ T cells from PBMCs, cultured in vitro. The gene calls are TRBV23-1 and TRBJ1-5; the match to TRBD1 covers 7 bases. TRBV23-1 is labeled an ORF, and its function is uncertain. The CDR3 here is CASRQTGALNQPQHF. The CDR3 DNA sequence: TGCGCCAGCAGACAAACAGGGGCCCTAAATCAGCCCCAGCATTTT.